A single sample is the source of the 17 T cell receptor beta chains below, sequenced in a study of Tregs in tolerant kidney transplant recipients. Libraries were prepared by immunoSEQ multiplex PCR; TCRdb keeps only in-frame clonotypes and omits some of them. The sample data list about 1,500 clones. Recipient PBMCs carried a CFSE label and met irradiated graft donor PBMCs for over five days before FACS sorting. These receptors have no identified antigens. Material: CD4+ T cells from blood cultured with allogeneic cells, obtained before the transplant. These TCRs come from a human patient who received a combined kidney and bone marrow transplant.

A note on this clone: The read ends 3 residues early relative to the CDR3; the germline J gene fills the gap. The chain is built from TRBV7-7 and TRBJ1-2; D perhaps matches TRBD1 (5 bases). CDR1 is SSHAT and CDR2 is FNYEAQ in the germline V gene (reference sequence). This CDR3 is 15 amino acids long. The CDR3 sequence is CASSKRGGPPNDYTF. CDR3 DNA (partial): TGTGCCAGCAGCAAGCGGGGGGGACCCCCCAATGAC.

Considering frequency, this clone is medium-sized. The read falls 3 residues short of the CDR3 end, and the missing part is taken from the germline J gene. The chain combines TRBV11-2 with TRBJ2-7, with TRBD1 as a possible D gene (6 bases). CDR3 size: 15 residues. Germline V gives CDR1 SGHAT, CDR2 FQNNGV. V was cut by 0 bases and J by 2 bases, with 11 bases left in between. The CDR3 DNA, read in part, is TGTGCCAGCAGCTTAGAGGGTAGGGGGACCTACGAG. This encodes CASSLEGRGTYE. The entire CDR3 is CASSLEGRGTYEQYF.

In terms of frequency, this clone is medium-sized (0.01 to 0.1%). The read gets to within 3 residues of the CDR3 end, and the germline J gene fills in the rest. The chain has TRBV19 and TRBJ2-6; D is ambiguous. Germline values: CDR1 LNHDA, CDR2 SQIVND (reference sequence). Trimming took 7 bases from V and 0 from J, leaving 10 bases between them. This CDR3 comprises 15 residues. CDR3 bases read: TGTGCCAGTACCAACAGAAACTCTGGGGCCAACGTC. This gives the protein CASTNRNSGANV. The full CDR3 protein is CASTNRNSGANVLTF.

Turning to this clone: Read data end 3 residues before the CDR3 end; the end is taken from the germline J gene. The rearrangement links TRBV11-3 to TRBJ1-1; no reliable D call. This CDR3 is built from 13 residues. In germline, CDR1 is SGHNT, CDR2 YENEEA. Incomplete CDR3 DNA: TGTGCCAGCAGCTTGGAAGTGGACTCCCCT. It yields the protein CASSLEVDSP. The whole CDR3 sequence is CASSLEVDSPAFF. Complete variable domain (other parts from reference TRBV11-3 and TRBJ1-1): EAGVVQSPRYKIIEKKQPVAFWCNPISGHNTLYWYLQNLGQGPELLIRYENEEAVDDSQLPKDRFSAERLKGVDSTLKIQPAELGDSAVYLCASSLEVDSPAFFGQGTRLTVV.

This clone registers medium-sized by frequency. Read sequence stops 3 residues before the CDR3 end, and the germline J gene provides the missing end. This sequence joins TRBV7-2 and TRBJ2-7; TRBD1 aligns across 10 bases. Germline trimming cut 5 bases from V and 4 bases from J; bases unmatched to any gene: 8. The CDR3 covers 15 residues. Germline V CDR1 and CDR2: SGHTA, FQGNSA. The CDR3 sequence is CASSLGQGESYEQYF. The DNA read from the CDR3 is TGTGCCAGCAGCCTAGGACAGGGGGAGTCGTACGAG.

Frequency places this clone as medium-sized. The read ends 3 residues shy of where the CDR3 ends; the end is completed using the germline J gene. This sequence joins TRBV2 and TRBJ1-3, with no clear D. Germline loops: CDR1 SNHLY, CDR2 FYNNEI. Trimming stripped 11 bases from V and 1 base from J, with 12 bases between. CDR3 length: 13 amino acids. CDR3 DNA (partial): TGTGCCTCTCGCGCCAGGTCTGGAAACACC. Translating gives CASRARSGNT. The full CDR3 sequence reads CASRARSGNTIYF.

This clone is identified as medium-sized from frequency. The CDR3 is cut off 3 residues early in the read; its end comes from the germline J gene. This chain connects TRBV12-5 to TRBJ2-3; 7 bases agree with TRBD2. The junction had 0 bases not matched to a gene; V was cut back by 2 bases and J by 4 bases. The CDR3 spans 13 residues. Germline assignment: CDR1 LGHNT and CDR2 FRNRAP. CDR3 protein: CASGLRGADTQYF. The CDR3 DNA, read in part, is TGTGCTAGTGGTTTGCGGGGGGCAGATACG.

The part of the CDR3 DNA that was read is TGCGCCAGCAGCCAGTGGACAGGGGATAACGAG. Residues: CASSQWTGDNE. The CDR3 in full is CASSQWTGDNEQYF. The rearrangement uses TRBV4-1 and TRBJ2-7; 9 bases agree with TRBD1. The missing CDR3 end, 3 residues past where the read stops, is filled in from the germline J gene. The CDR3 contains 14 residues. CDR1 is MGHRA, CDR2 YSYEKL, per germline. J lost 5 bases, V lost 3 bases, and 5 bases had no gene match.

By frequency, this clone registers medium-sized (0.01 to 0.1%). CDR3 region: CASRGVQGSPLHF. CDR3 DNA (partial): TGTGCCAGCAGGGGGGTACAGGGTTCACCC. This chain joins TRBV2 and TRBJ1-6; D is possibly TRBD1 (6 bases). Sequencing ends 3 residues short of the CDR3 end; the germline J gene provides the rest. Germline loops: CDR1 SNHLY, CDR2 FYNNEI. This CDR3 region has 13 residues. Trimming left V 6 bases short and J 9 bases short, with 12 bases between.

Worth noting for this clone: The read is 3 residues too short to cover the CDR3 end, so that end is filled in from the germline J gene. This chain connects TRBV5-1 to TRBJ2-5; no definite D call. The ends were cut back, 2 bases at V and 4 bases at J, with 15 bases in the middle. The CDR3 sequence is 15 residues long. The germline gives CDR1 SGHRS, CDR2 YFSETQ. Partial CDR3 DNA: TGCGCCAGCAGCTTCTTCGGTCAAAAGGGAGAGACC. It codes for CASSFFGQKGET. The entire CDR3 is CASSFFGQKGETQYF. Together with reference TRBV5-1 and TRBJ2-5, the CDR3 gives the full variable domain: KAGVTQTPRYLIKTRGQQVTLSCSPISGHRSVSWYQQTPGQGLQFLFEYFSETQRNKGNFPGRFSGRQFSNSRSEMNVSTLELGDSALYLCASSFFGQKGETQYFGPGTRLLVL.

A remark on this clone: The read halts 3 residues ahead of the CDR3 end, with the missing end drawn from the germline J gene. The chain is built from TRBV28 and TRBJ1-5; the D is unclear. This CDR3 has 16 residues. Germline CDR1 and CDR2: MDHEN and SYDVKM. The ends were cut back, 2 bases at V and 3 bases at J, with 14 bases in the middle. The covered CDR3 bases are TGTGCCAGCAGTTTACCGGGGAGTAGGGCCAATCAGCCC. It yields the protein CASSLPGSRANQP. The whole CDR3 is CASSLPGSRANQPQHF.

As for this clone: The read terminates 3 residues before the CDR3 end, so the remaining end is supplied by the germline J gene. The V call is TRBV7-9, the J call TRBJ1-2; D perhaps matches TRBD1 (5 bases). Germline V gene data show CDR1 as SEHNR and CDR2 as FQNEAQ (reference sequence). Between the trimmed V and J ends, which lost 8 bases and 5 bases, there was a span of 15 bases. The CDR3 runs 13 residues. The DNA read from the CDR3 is TGTGCCAGCCGCGGGGACGCCCGATATGGC. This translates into CASRGDARYG. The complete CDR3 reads CASRGDARYGYTF.

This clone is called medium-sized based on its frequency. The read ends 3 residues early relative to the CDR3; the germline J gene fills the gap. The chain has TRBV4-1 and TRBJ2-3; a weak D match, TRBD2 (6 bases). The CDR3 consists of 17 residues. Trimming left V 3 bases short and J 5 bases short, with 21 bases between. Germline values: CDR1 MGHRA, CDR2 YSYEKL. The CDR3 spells CASSHTMGLATGDTQYF. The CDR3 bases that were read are TGCGCCAGCAGCCATACAATGGGGCTAGCGACGGGAGATACG.

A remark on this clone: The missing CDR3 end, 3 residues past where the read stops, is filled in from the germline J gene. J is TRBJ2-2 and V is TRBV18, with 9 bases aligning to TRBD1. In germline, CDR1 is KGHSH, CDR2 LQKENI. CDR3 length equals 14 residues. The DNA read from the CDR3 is TGTGCCAGCTCACCTGACAGGGGGAATGAAAAG. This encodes CASSPDRGNEK. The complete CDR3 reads CASSPDRGNEKLFF.

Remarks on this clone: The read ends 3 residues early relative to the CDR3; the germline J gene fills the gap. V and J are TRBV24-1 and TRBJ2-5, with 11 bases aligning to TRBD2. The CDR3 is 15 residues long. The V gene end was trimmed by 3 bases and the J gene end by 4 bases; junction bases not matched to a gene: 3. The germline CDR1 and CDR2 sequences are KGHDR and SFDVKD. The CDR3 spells CATSDATSGGETQYF. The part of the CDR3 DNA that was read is TGTGCCACCAGTGATGCCACTAGCGGGGGAGAGACC.

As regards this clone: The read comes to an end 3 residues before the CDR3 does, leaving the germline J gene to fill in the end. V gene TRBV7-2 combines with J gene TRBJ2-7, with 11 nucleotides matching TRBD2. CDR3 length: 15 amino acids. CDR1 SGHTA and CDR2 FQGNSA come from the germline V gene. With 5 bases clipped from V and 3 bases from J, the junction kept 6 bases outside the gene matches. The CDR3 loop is CASSAGLAGFYEQYF. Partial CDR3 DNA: TGTGCCAGCAGCGCTGGACTAGCGGGTTTCTACGAG.

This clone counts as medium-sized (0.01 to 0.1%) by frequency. The part of the CDR3 DNA that was read is TGTGCCAGCAGTGTGCTAGCGGGAGGGGATGAG. It yields the protein CASSVLAGGDE. The CDR3 reads in full as CASSVLAGGDEQFF. The genes are TRBV2 and TRBJ2-1; 12 bases are a match to TRBD2. Sequencing ends 3 residues short of the CDR3 end; the germline J gene provides the rest. CDR3 length equals 14 residues. Trimming cost V 4 bases and J 8 bases; bases outside gene matches: 3. Germline V gene data show CDR1 as SNHLY and CDR2 as FYNNEI.